The following is a T cell receptor (beta chain) sequence with its context. It has no known antigen specificity. No base quality information exists; no much larger clone differs at one position. The record originates from a study of shared clonotypes between healthy human individuals (dated by TCRdb to about 2020). Looking at the study overall: A few men and two women, aged 18 to 49 years, made up the cohort. For each donor, three plates each were used for CD4 naive and CD4 memory, two plates were used for CD8 naive, and one plate was used for CD8 memory. To estimate repertoire size and how much clonotypes are shared between individuals, the study performed deep sequencing of blood TCR repertoires from a few healthy adults. To increase sequencing depth and limit assay-specific biases, different laboratories used diverse techniques to prepare libraries and sequence TCR repertoires. Each donor's leukapheresis produced roughly between roughly 0.85 and 9.5 billion PBMCs.

Using the deep immunoSEQ assay, multiplex PCR amplified TCR CDR3 regions from genomic DNA. For each cell subset, the extracted genomic DNA was distributed evenly across all wells of several immunoSEQ 96-well plates, and each plate served as one replicate. Each replicate PCR for sorted subsets received about 210 ng genomic DNA, equal to roughly 33,000 T cell genomes. The purified libraries were quantified using a Qubit 3.0 fluorometer, sized with a Bioanalyzer 2100, and then quantified again using the KAPA Library Quantification kit. Each immunoSEQ 96-well plate was sequenced on its own single-read 150-cycle Illumina NextSeq 550 flow cell. As for how the authors treated the data: Because the immunoSEQ output included only junctional sequences and no quality scores, the filtering could not be the same as the filtering used for full-length reads. Sequences were annotated with PyIR, a Python wrapper for IgBLAST v1.9, and V/J genes and CDR3 were assigned using IMGT germline references. Reads were filtered out if the reads had weak V/J assignments (E-value above 1e-6), no CDR3, stop codons, out-of-frame junctions, or ambiguous translated residues. V3J clonotypes were defined by identical inferred V gene, J gene, and CDR3 amino acid sequence. Percentage overlap between repertoires was calculated by dividing the number of shared unique clonotypes by the size of the smaller repertoire. Repertoire richness was assessed with RTK rarefaction, the Chao1 estimator, and Recon v2.1 estimates of unobserved clonotypes. For all TCRbeta clonotypes obtained by the gDNA method from a few donors, generation probabilities were computed with OLGA. TCRdb took this table from immuneACCESS and kept in-frame rearrangements with V and J called. Such tables lack part of the clones; where checked against another copy, unresolved V genes explain under half of the gap, and the rest is unexplained. D and trimming come from the DNA, and the V and J calls and clone size come from that table. This sample has a few million clones in its table, and 85% to 95% of those were observed once. The ten largest account for around 0.35% of the sample.

Clipping removes 2 bases from V and 14 bases from J, with 15 as the unmatched junction base count. The CDR3 sequence holds 17 residues, the cysteine and phenylalanine included. Only CDR3 DNA is held: 51 bases, read in frame from base 1. From a lookup of the germline V gene, CDR1 and CDR2 are MDHEN and SYDVKM. What the work shows at the level of the full study, not this receptor alone: Around 5% of naive CD4, 3.5% of naive CD8, 2.3% of memory CD4, and 0.4% of memory CD8 clonotypes were shared across several donors. Only blood was sampled, and tissue TCR repertoires likely differ from those in blood. Compared with non-shared clonotypes, the clonotypes found in all four sorted-subset donors had higher generation probabilities. Rarefaction of sorted-subset datasets indicated incomplete sequencing despite the large sequencing depth. Because the study included only a small number of donors, the genetic and exposure-history diversity represented was limited. Larger estimated clonotype richness was generally found for naive subsets than for memory subsets. Pairwise subsampling indicated that sequencing depth was expected to affect the degree of clonotype sharing among donors.

The donors were healthy, HIV-negative adults with no recently reported acute infections or vaccinations. All donors were Caucasian adults living in Nashville, Tennessee, USA. CD4+ T cells were enriched by magnetic negative selection, after which naive cells were positively selected on CD45RA and the negative fraction was taken as the memory subset. Blood was collected by leukapheresis, and PBMCs were isolated by Ficoll-Histopaque density gradient centrifugation and then cryopreserved in liquid nitrogen vapor phase. Purity and quantity of every magnetically sorted T cell population were checked by analytical flow cytometry. Genomic DNA was isolated from every sorted fraction and measured by UV absorbance on a Nanodrop 2000c.

This sequence was found in a man younger than 30 in good health. Some clones in this sample may be carry-over from other donors' samples. The sample taken for sequencing was naive CD4+ T cells from PBMCs. The cell subset or site label, as the study defines it: CD45RA+ positively selected. The chain couples TRBV28 to TRBJ1-6, with 10 bases in between that match TRBD1. The CDR3 reads CASSLGRQGAQRRTLHF. The DNA sequence reads TGTGCCAGCAGTTTAGGGAGACAGGGGGCCCAGCGAAGGACCCTCCACTTT.